The 26 T cell receptor beta chains listed next were all sequenced from one sample in a study of response to subunit inactivated influenza vaccine. Using its own MiXCR run on the RT-PCR reads, TCRdb lists one record per CDR3 protein. The profile shows 500,000 to 600,000 distinct CDR3 sequences, roughly 13% of them singletons. The sequences come from PBMCs from blood, collected 35 to 45 days after vaccination. Receptor source: a man in his fifties who received an inactivated influenza vaccine.

This clonotype was counted ten times or more. V is TRBV7-9 and J is TRBJ2-7; 9 bases align to TRBD1. Per the germline V gene, CDR1 is SEHNR and CDR2 is FQNEAQ (reference sequence). This CDR3 is built from 15 residues. Trimming at V came to 5 bases and at J to 2 bases, leaving 7 bases not matched to a gene. The CDR3 is CASSTPGQGPYEQYF. The CDR3, as DNA: TGTGCCAGCAGCACGCCGGGACAGGGCCCCTACGAGCAGTACTTC.

The V gene is TRBV7-9, the J gene TRBJ2-7; TRBD2 matches at 11 bases. The germline CDR1 and CDR2 sequences are SEHNR and FQNEAQ (reference sequence). This CDR3 region has 15 residues. Trimming took 5 bases from V and 7 from J; bases not matched to a gene: 10. CDR3 bases: TGTGCCAGCAGCCCGGGACTAGCGGACCCCCGGGAGCAGTACTTC. It yields the protein CASSPGLADPREQYF.

CDR3 bases: TGCAGTGCTAGTATCGGCCGCCCTAATTCACCCCTCCACTTT. Translating it yields CSASIGRPNSPLHF. V gene TRBV20-1 combines with J gene TRBJ1-6; D unclear. V was clipped by 3 bases and J by 6 bases, with 12 bases between them. CDR3 length: 14 amino acids. Germline-derived CDR1 and CDR2 are DFQATT and SNEGSKA (reference sequence).

This clonotype was recorded a few times. The chain has TRBV20-1 and TRBJ2-5; a possible D gene is TRBD2 (5 bases). The ends were cut back, 6 bases at V and 1 base at J, with 18 bases in the middle. Germline values: CDR1 DFQATT, CDR2 SNEGSKA (reference sequence). The CDR3 extends over 15 amino acids. Written as DNA, the CDR3 is TGCAGTGCCACAAGACTAACCCCCCTCCAAGAGACCCAGTACTTC. Its translation is CSATRLTPLQETQYF.

In this sample, this clonotype turned up a few times. This chain joins TRBV5-1 and TRBJ2-5, with 10 bases fitting TRBD1. CDR1 is SGHRS, CDR2 YFSETQ, per germline. The CDR3 totals 15 residues. V shed 3 bases and J 5 bases; nucleotides not matched to a gene: 7. Here the CDR3 DNA reads TGCGCCAGCAGCTGGGGGACAGGGGCTGGGGAGACCCAGTACTTC. Protein: CASSWGTGAGETQYF.

This clonotype turned up a few times. This chain links TRBV24-1 with TRBJ2-7, with D unclear. This CDR3 region has 16 residues. CDR1 is KGHDR and CDR2 is SFDVKD in the germline V gene. Deletions cut 3 bases from V and 4 bases from J, with 18 bases between. For the CDR3, the DNA is TGTGCCACCAGTGATGGTGTCTCCTCGAGTGGGTACGAGCAGTACTTC. This sequence encodes CATSDGVSSSGYEQYF.

J is TRBJ2-7 and V is TRBV6-1; tentatively, D is TRBD1 or TRBD2 (5 bases each). Between the trimmed V and J ends, which lost 6 bases and 5 bases, there was a span of 20 bases. Germline V gives CDR1 MNHNS, CDR2 SASEGT. The CDR3 has 15 amino acids. CDR3 bases: TGTGCCAGCAGCTCCCCGGGCGAGGGGTTCAACGAGCAGTACTTC. As protein: CASSSPGEGFNEQYF.

The gene calls are TRBV20-1 and TRBJ2-3; 7 bases are a match to TRBD2. The V gene end was trimmed by 5 bases and the J gene end by 0 bases; junction bases not matched to a gene: 11. CDR1 and CDR2 from the germline V gene are DFQATT and SNEGSKA (reference sequence). The CDR3 has 16 amino acids. CDR3 protein: CSAYGASGSSTDTQYF. CDR3 nucleotide sequence: TGCAGTGCTTATGGAGCTAGCGGTTCTAGCACAGATACGCAGTATTTT.

This clonotype was picked up a small number of times. Written as DNA, the CDR3 is TGCAGCGCACGGAGCGGGATTAACAATGAGCAGTTCTTC. Translating it yields CSARSGINNEQFF. This chain uses TRBV29-1 with TRBJ2-1; 7 positions agree with TRBD2. The J segment lost 5 bases and the V segment lost 7 bases, leaving 8 bases of the junction unmatched. The germline V gene has CDR1 SQVTM and CDR2 ANQGSEA. The CDR3 extends over 13 amino acids.

V and J are TRBV12-3 or TRBV12-4 and TRBJ2-2; 11 bases match TRBD1. V was clipped by 5 bases and J by 4 bases; unmatched bases: 6. The CDR3 consists of 16 residues. For the CDR3, the DNA is TGTGCCAGCAGTAGGACAGGGGGCTTGGGCACCGGGGAGCTGTTTTTT. As protein: CASSRTGGLGTGELFF.

This clonotype was seen more than once but under ten times. The V gene is TRBV6-1, the J gene TRBJ2-3, with 8 positions matching TRBD1. CDR3 length: 13 residues. Germline-derived CDR1 and CDR2 are MNHNS and SASEGT. Trimming cost V 6 bases and J 6 bases; bases outside gene matches: 5. The CDR3 protein is CASRDRAPDTQYF. In nucleotides, the CDR3 is TGTGCCAGCAGGGACAGGGCCCCGGATACGCAGTATTTT.

V usage is TRBV4-1 and J usage is TRBJ2-2; D is unclear. Trimming cost V 3 bases and J 5 bases, with 10 bases left between them. The CDR3 covers 14 residues. CDR1 MGHRA and CDR2 YSYEKL come from the germline V gene. CDR3 loop: CASSHVTRTGELFF. The DNA for the CDR3 is TGCGCCAGCAGCCATGTAACGAGGACCGGGGAGCTGTTTTTT.

The chain links TRBV30 to TRBJ2-3; 7 bases match TRBD1. Unmatched junction bases numbered 10, after V lost 2 bases and J lost 14 bases. This CDR3 is 12 amino acids long. Germline-derived CDR1 and CDR2 are GTSNPN and SVGIG (reference sequence). CDR3 region: CAWSPTDRVAYF. CDR3 nucleotides: TGTGCCTGGAGTCCTACCGACAGGGTAGCGTATTTT.

This clonotype was recorded a few times. The rearrangement uses TRBV20-1 and TRBJ2-5, with D possibly being TRBD2 (5 bases). CDR1 and CDR2 (germline): DFQATT, SNEGSKA (reference sequence). Trimming stripped 3 bases from V and 1 base from J, with 9 bases between. This CDR3 region has 13 residues. In nucleotides, the CDR3 is TGCAGTGCTAGCAGGAGGTCCCAAGAGACCCAGTACTTC. This translates into CSASRRSQETQYF.

This clonotype was seen a handful of times. This chain connects TRBV4-2 to TRBJ2-1, with 8 bases that match TRBD2. The V and J ends lost 6 bases and 4 bases, in that order; junction bases with no gene match: 20. Germline V CDR1 and CDR2: LGHNA, YNFKEQ. The CDR3 consists of 19 residues. CDR3 coding DNA: TGTGCCAGCAGAGAAAGCGTTCCCCCAAGCGGGAGTACTTACAATGAGCAGTTCTTC. Residues: CASRESVPPSGSTYNEQFF.

Many counts were recorded for this clonotype. CDR3 sequence reads: CASSYNSGAFEQYF. The CDR3 DNA sequence: TGTGCCAGCAGCTATAACTCCGGGGCTTTTGAGCAGTACTTC. The J gene is TRBJ2-7, the V gene TRBV7-2; either TRBD1 or TRBD2 may fit D (5 bases each). The germline V gene encodes CDR1 SGHTA and CDR2 FQGNSA. This CDR3 is built from 14 residues. The V end lost 4 bases, the J end lost 7 bases, and 17 bases lay between the germline ends.

This clonotype was recorded a few times. This CDR3 is CASSLNPFIKETQYF. The CDR3, as DNA: TGTGCCAGCAGTTTAAATCCCTTTATAAAAGAGACCCAGTACTTC. V gene TRBV28 combines with J gene TRBJ2-5, with no clear D. The CDR3 contains 15 residues. CDR1 and CDR2 from the germline V gene are MDHEN and SYDVKM. The V end lost 2 bases, the J end lost 3 bases, and 13 bases lay between the germline ends.

As for this clonotype: At one boundary the junction diverges from the germline segment, which might be a read error. The V and J genes are TRBV20-1 and TRBJ2-1, with TRBD2 matching over 13 bases. Per the germline V gene, CDR1 is DFQATT and CDR2 is SNEGSKA (reference sequence). The CDR3 runs 21 residues. This CDR3 reads CSARDGGLGTSGAFSCNEQFF. Written as DNA, the CDR3 is TGCAGTGCTAGAGATGGGGGATTAGGGACTAGCGGGGCTTTTTCCTGCAATGAGCAGTTCTTC.

V gene TRBV29-1 combines with J gene TRBJ2-1; D is unresolved. Germline assignment: CDR1 SQVTM and CDR2 ANQGSEA. The germline V and J ends were trimmed by 1 base and 8 bases, with 18 bases remaining between them. The CDR3 consists of 15 residues. The CDR3 loop is CSVEVDDRHRYEQFF. Written as DNA, the CDR3 is TGCAGCGTTGAAGTTGATGACCGACATAGGTATGAGCAGTTCTTC.

This clonotype has only a few counts. CDR3 residues: CASSLGGRLNNEQFF. Here the CDR3 DNA reads TGTGCCAGCAGTTTAGGGGGGAGGCTTAACAATGAGCAGTTCTTC. The rearrangement links TRBV12-3 or TRBV12-4 to TRBJ2-1; D may be TRBD2 (6 bases). This CDR3 contains 15 residues. V gave up 1 base and J gave up 5 bases, with 12 bases separating them.

The V and J genes are TRBV5-1 and TRBJ1-5; possible D gene TRBD1, 5 bases. There are 14 residues in the CDR3. The ends were cut back, 4 bases at V and 5 bases at J, with 13 bases in the middle. Germline V CDR1 and CDR2: SGHRS, YFSETQ. For the CDR3, the DNA is TGCGCCAGCAGCCGCGGGGACGGTGATCAGCCCCAGCATTTT. Amino acid sequence: CASSRGDGDQPQHF.

The chain carries TRBV10-3 and TRBJ1-2; TRBD1 is a possible D gene (6 bases). CDR3 length equals 13 residues. Germline-derived CDR1 and CDR2 are ENHRY and SYGVKD. Trimming shortened V by 5 bases and J by 5 bases, and 12 bases separated the two germline ends. This chain's CDR3 is CAISTQQGYGYTF. CDR3 DNA: TGTGCCATCAGTACCCAACAGGGATATGGCTACACCTTC.

The sample holds a few counts of this clonotype. The J gene is TRBJ2-5, the V gene TRBV7-9, with D unresolved. This CDR3 is built from 17 residues. Trimming cost V 5 bases and J 2 bases, with 21 bases left between them. Germline CDR1 is SEHNR and CDR2 is FQNEAQ (reference sequence). In DNA form, the CDR3 reads TGTGCCAGCAGCCCTACATTGTCCGGCCTACTACAAGAGACCCAGTACTTC. It encodes CASSPTLSGLLQETQYF. The whole variable domain, filled in from reference TRBV7-9 and TRBJ2-5, reads DTGVSQNPRHKITKRGQNVTFRCDPISEHNRLYWYRQTLGQGPEFLTYFQNEAQLEKSRLLSDRFSAERPKGSFSTLEIQRTEQGDSAMYLCASSPTLSGLLQETQYFGPGTRLLVL.

The J gene is TRBJ2-5, the V gene TRBV7-9; 12 bases line up with TRBD2. Trimming cost V 5 bases and J 7 bases; bases outside gene matches: 11. Germline CDR1 SEHNR, CDR2 FQNEAQ (reference sequence). CDR3 size: 16 residues. CDR3 sequence: CASSNRTSGVSTTQYF. DNA of the CDR3: TGTGCCAGCAGCAACCGGACTAGCGGGGTGTCTACGACCCAGTACTTC.

This clonotype was seen repeatedly, ten times or more. The chain employs TRBV6-2 or TRBV6-3 and TRBJ2-2; 7 bases match TRBD2. The V gene's germline CDR1 is MNHEY and CDR2 SVGEGT. CDR3 length: 15 amino acids. V dropped 6 bases and J dropped 1; count of bases not matched to a gene: 5. CDR3 sequence reads: CASRTGTKNTGELFF. CDR3 DNA sequence: TGTGCCAGCAGGACCGGGACTAAGAACACCGGGGAGCTGTTTTTT.

There are a few counts of this clonotype. This chain uses TRBV7-9 with TRBJ1-2; 9 nucleotides agree with TRBD1. Germline-derived CDR1 and CDR2 are SEHNR and FQNEAQ (reference sequence). The CDR3 sequence is 16 residues long. J gave up 4 bases and V 4 bases, and 10 bases lay outside the gene matches. The chain's CDR3 is CASSSQAWTGVYGYTF. In DNA, the CDR3 is TGTGCCAGCAGCTCCCAGGCTTGGACAGGGGTCTATGGCTACACCTTC.